The clone carrying this T cell receptor beta chain was seen a few times. Its antigen is not identified. This specimen comes from a study of cytomegalovirus exposure and HLA in healthy donors. General study points: Per published reports, the classifier diagnosed cytomegalovirus status with high specificity and sensitivity.

PCR employed 60 Vbeta and 13 Jbeta primers. Here immunoSEQ multiplex PCR was the method, and the copy in TCRdb shows in-frame clones only, minus some. The table includes roughly 170,000 clones, 81% detected once. The sample was PBMCs. The TCR comes from a young woman in good health and CMV-seronegative.

The CDR3 loop is CASSAFGETQYF. Here the CDR3 DNA reads TGTGCCAGCAGCGCCTTCGGAGAGACCCAGTACTTC. The chain combines TRBV7-2 with TRBJ2-5; no firm D call. V was trimmed by 5 bases and J by 4 bases, leaving 8 bases between them. Germline-derived CDR1 and CDR2 are SGHTA and FQGNSA. This CDR3 contains 12 residues.